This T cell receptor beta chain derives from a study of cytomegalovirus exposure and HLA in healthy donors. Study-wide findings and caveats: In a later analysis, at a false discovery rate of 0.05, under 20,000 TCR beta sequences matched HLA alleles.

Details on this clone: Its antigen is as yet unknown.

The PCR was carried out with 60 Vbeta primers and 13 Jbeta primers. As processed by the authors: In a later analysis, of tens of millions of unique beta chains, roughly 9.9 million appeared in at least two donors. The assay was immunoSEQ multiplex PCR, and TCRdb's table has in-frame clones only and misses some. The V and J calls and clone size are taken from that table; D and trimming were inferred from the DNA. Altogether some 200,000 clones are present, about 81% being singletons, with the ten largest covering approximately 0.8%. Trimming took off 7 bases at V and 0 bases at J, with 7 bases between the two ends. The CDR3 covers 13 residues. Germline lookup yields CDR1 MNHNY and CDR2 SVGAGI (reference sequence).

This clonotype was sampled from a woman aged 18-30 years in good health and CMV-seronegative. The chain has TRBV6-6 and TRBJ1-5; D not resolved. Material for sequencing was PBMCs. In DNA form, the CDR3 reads TGTGCCAGCATGCCGGGTAGCAATCAGCCCCAGCATTTT. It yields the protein CASMPGSNQPQHF.